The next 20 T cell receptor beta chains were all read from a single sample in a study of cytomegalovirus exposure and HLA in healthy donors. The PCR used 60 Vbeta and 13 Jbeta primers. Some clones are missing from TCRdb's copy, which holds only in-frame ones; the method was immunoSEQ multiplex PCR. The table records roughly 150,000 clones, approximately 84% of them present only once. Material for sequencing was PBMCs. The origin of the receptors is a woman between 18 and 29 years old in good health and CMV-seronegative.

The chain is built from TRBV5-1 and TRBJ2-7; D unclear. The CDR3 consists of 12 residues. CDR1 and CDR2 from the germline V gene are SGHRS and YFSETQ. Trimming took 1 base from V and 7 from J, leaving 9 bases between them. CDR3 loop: CASSLSLREQYF. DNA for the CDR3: TGCGCCAGCAGCTTGTCCCTTCGGGAGCAGTACTTC.

CDR3 sequence reads: CASSRYRFDSNQPQHF. In nucleotides, the CDR3 is TGTGCCAGCAGTCGATACAGGTTTGATAGCAATCAGCCCCAGCATTTT. V gene TRBV27 combines with J gene TRBJ1-5, with D maybe TRBD1 (5 bases). This CDR3 is built from 16 residues. The germline CDR1 and CDR2 sequences are MNHEY and SMNVEV (reference sequence). Trimming pared 5 bases from V and 0 bases from J, leaving 14 bases between.

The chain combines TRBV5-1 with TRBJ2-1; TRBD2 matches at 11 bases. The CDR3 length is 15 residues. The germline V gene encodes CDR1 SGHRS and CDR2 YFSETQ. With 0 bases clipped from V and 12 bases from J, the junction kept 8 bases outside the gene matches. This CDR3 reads CASSLVSGGAGAQFF. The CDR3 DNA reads TGCGCCAGCAGCTTGGTTAGCGGGGGGGCCGGGGCGCAGTTCTTC.

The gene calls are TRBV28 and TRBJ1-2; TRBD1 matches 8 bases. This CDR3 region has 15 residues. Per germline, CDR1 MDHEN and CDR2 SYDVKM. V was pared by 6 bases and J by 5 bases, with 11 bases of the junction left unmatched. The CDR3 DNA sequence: TGTGCCAGCAGAGGGACAGGCCCCCTTAGATATGGCTACACCTTC. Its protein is CASRGTGPLRYGYTF.

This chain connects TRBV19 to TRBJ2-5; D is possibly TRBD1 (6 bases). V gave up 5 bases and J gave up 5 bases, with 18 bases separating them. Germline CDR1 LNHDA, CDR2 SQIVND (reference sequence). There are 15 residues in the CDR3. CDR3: CASSGTGLPLETQYF. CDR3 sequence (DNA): TGTGCCAGTAGTGGAACAGGGCTCCCATTGGAGACCCAGTACTTC.

The DNA of the CDR3 is TGTGCCAGCTCACCGCAGGGACAGGCCCAAGAGACCCAGTACTTC. Amino acids: CASSPQGQAQETQYF. The chain joins TRBV18 to TRBJ2-5, with 8 bases matching TRBD1. The trim removed 3 bases at V and 1 base at J, leaving 4 bases unmatched. Germline CDR1 and CDR2: KGHSH and LQKENI. This CDR3 has 15 amino acids. The complete variable domain, with remaining parts taken from reference TRBV18 and TRBJ2-5, reads NAGVMQNPRHLVRRRGQEARLRCSPMKGHSHVYWYRQLPEEGLKFMVYLQKENIIDESGMPKERFSAEFPKEGPSILRIQQVVRGDSAAYFCASSPQGQAQETQYFGPGTRLLVL.

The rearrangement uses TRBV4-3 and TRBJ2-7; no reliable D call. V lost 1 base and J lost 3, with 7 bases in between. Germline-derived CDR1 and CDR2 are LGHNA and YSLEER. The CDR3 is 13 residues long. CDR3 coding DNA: TGCGCCAGCAGCCAAGCCCACAGCTACGAGCAGTACTTC. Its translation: CASSQAHSYEQYF.

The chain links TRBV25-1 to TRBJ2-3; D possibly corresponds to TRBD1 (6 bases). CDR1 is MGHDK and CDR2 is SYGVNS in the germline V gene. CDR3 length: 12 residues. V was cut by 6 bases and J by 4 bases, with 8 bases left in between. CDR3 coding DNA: TGTGCCAGCAGCAGGGGTGCAGATACGCAGTATTTT. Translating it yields CASSRGADTQYF.

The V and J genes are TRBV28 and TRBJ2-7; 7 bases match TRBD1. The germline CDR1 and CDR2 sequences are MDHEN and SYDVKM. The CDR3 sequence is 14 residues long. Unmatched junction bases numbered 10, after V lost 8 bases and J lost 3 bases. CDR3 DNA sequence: TGTGCCAGCGTTTCCTCACAGGGGTTCTACGAGCAGTACTTC. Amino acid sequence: CASVSSQGFYEQYF.

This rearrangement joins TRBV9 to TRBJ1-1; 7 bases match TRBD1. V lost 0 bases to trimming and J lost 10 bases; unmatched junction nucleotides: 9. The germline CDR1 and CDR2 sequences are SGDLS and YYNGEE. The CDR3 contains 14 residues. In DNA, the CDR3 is TGTGCCAGCAGCGTAGATACAGGGGACGCTCGAGCTTTCTTT. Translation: CASSVDTGDARAFF.

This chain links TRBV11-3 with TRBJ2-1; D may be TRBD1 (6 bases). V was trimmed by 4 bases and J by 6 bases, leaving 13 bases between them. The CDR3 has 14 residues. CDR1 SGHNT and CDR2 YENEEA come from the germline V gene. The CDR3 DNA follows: TGTGCCAGCAGCTACCCACAGGGAGTCAATGAGCAGTTCTTC. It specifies CASSYPQGVNEQFF.

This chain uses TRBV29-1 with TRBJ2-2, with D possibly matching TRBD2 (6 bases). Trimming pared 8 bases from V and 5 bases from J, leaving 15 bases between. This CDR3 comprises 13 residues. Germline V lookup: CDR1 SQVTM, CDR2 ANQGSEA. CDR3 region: CSTWWRGTGELFF. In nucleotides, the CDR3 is TGCAGCACCTGGTGGCGGGGTACCGGGGAGCTGTTTTTT.

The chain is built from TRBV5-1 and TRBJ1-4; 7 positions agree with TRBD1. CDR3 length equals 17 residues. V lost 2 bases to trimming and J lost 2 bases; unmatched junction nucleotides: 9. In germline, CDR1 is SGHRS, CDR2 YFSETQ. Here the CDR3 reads CASSFGTSTGTNEKLFF. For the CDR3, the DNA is TGCGCCAGCAGCTTTGGGACCTCGACAGGGACTAATGAAAAACTGTTTTTT.

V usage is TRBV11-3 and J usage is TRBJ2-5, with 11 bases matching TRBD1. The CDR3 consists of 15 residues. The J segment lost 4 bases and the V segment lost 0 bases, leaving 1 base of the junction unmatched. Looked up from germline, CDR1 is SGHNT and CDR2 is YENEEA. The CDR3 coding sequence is TGTGCCAGCAGCTTAGATGGGACAGGGGGAGAGACCCAGTACTTC. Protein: CASSLDGTGGETQYF. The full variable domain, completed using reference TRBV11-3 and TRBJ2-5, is EAGVVQSPRYKIIEKKQPVAFWCNPISGHNTLYWYLQNLGQGPELLIRYENEEAVDDSQLPKDRFSAERLKGVDSTLKIQPAELGDSAVYLCASSLDGTGGETQYFGPGTRLLVL.

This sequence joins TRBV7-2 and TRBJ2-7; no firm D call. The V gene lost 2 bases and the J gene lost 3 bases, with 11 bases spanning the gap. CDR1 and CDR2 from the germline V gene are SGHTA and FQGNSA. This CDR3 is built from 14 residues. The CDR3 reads CASSLSTPYYEQYF. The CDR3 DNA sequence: TGTGCCAGCAGCTTATCTACGCCTTACTACGAGCAGTACTTC.

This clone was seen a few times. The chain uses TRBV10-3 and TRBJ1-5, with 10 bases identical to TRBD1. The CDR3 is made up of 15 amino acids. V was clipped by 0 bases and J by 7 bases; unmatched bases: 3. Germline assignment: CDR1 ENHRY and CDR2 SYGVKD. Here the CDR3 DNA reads TGTGCCATCAGTGAGTCGGGGACAGGGGAACAGCCCCAGCATTTT. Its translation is CAISESGTGEQPQHF.

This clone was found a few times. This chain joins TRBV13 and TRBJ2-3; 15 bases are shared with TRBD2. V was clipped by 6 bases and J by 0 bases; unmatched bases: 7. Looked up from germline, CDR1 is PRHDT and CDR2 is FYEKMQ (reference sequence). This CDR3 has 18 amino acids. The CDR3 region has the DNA TGTGCCAGCAGTGGGACTAGCGGGAGGTATACTAGCACAGATACGCAGTATTTT. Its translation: CASSGTSGRYTSTDTQYF. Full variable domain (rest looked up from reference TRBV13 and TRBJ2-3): AAGVIQSPRHLIKEKRETATLKCYPIPRHDTVYWYQQGPGQDPQFLISFYEKMQSDKGSIPDRFSAQQFSDYHSELNMSSLELGDSALYFCASSGTSGRYTSTDTQYFGPGTRLTVL.

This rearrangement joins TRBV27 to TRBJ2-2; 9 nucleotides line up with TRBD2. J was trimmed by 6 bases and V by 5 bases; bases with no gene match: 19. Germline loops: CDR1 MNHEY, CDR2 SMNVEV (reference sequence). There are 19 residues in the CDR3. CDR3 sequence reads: CASSPLIVGTSPEAGELFF. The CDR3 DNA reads TGTGCCAGCAGTCCCCTCATTGTTGGGACTAGCCCTGAGGCCGGGGAGCTGTTTTTT.

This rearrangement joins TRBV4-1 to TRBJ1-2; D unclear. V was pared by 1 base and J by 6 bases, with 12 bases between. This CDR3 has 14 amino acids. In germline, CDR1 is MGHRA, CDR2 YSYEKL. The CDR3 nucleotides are TGCGCCAGCAGCCAAGTCGGAGGGTTCGATGGCTACACCTTC. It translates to CASSQVGGFDGYTF.

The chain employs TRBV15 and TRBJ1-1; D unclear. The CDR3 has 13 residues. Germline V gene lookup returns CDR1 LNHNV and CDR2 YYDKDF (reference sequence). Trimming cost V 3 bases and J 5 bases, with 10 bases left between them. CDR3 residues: CATSSVAQTEAFF. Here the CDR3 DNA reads TGTGCCACCAGCAGCGTCGCCCAGACTGAAGCTTTCTTT.